Below are 28 T cell receptor beta chains sequenced from a single sample in a study of T cells after somatic rescue of genetic block. Generated by immunoSEQ multiplex PCR, the TCRdb table keeps only in-frame clones and is missing some. Counted here are around 70,000 clones, roughly 92% occurring once; the ten biggest clones make up roughly 2.8%. The sequencing sample was made of peripheral blood mononuclear cells (PBMCs). These receptor sequences come from a man in his forties.

This chain uses TRBV28 with TRBJ2-2; no definite D call. Germline CDR1 reads MDHEN; CDR2 reads SYDVKM. The CDR3 is 12 residues long. The germline V and J ends were trimmed by 5 bases and 0 bases, with 1 base remaining between them. CDR3 DNA sequence: TGTGCCAGCAGTCCGAACACCGGGGAGCTGTTTTTT. Its translation is CASSPNTGELFF.

The V call is TRBV10-3, the J call TRBJ2-3; no reliable D call. Trimming cost V 0 bases and J 4 bases, with 14 bases left between them. There are 16 residues in the CDR3. Germline CDR1 ENHRY, CDR2 SYGVKD. CDR3 nucleotides: TGTGCCATCAGTGAGTCGACGGGCCACGCTTCAGATACGCAGTATTTT. Translating it yields CAISESTGHASDTQYF.

V and J are TRBV6-6 and TRBJ1-1; 7 nucleotides match TRBD1. This CDR3 comprises 13 residues. The J segment lost 1 base and the V segment lost 7 bases, leaving 3 bases of the junction unmatched. CDR1 and CDR2 from the germline V gene are MNHNY and SVGAGI (reference sequence). The CDR3 sequence is CASIRQGNTEAFF. Here the CDR3 DNA reads TGTGCCAGCATAAGACAGGGGAACACTGAAGCTTTCTTT.

The chain uses TRBV7-8 and TRBJ1-5; D is unresolved. Deletions cut 0 bases from V and 1 base from J, with 10 bases between. CDR3 length: 16 residues. The germline V gene has CDR1 SGHVS and CDR2 FQNEAQ. Here the CDR3 reads CASSLAGWESNQPQHF. DNA of the CDR3: TGTGCCAGCAGCTTAGCGGGTTGGGAGAGCAATCAGCCCCAGCATTTT.

The V call is TRBV27, the J call TRBJ1-1; 9 nucleotides agree with TRBD1. In germline, CDR1 is MNHEY, CDR2 SMNVEV (reference sequence). Germline trimming cut 5 bases from V and 0 bases from J; bases unmatched to any gene: 16. The CDR3 runs to 19 residues. The CDR3 nucleotides are TGTGCCAGCAGTCGTCGGACGGGACAGGGCGGCAAGGTGAACACTGAAGCTTTCTTT. It is translated as CASSRRTGQGGKVNTEAFF.

The rearrangement links TRBV5-4 to TRBJ2-3, with a tentative D call TRBD1 (6 bases). V was clipped by 3 bases and J by 1 base, with 9 bases between them. The CDR3 length is 14 residues. In germline, CDR1 is SGHNT, CDR2 YYREEE (reference sequence). This CDR3 reads CASSSQGGTDTQYF. The CDR3 nucleotides are TGTGCCAGCAGCTCACAGGGCGGCACAGATACGCAGTATTTT.

The V gene is TRBV5-1, the J gene TRBJ1-1; D remains unclear. Germline values: CDR1 SGHRS, CDR2 YFSETQ. The CDR3 has 11 residues. V lost 7 bases and J lost 8, with 12 bases in between. The DNA for the CDR3 is TGCGCCAGCGTGGACGGTTTAGAAGCTTTCTTT. It codes for CASVDGLEAFF.

The genes are TRBV4-2 and TRBJ1-3; D is uncertain. The CDR3 is made up of 16 amino acids. V gave up 0 bases and J gave up 10 bases, with 19 bases separating them. Germline CDR1 LGHNA, CDR2 YNFKEQ. For the CDR3, the DNA is TGTGCCAGCAGCCAAGATAGGTTCCCTGGACGGACGACCATATATTTT. Protein sequence: CASSQDRFPGRTTIYF.

V is TRBV2 and J is TRBJ2-3; no reliable D call. The V gene lost 6 bases and the J gene lost 1 base, with 17 bases spanning the gap. This CDR3 has 16 amino acids. Germline CDR1 reads SNHLY; CDR2 reads FYNNEI. CDR3 amino acids: CASRPKDRFGTDTQYF. CDR3 coding DNA: TGTGCCAGCAGACCCAAAGACCGCTTCGGCACAGATACGCAGTATTTT.

V and J are TRBV5-1 and TRBJ1-6; maybe TRBD1 (6 bases). CDR1 is SGHRS, CDR2 YFSETQ, per germline. The CDR3 covers 14 residues. V was trimmed by 4 bases and J by 5 bases, leaving 10 bases between them. In DNA, the CDR3 is TGCGCCAGCAGCCGGACAGATAATAATTCACCCCTCCACTTT. Its translation is CASSRTDNNSPLHF.

V is TRBV27 and J is TRBJ2-1; 7 positions match TRBD1. Germline CDR1 and CDR2: MNHEY and SMNVEV (reference sequence). This CDR3 comprises 13 residues. J gave up 7 bases and V 4 bases, and 4 bases lay outside the gene matches. The CDR3 region is CASSWDSLNEQFF. In nucleotides, the CDR3 is TGTGCCAGCAGTTGGGACAGTTTGAATGAGCAGTTCTTC.

The genes are TRBV10-3 and TRBJ1-2; no clear D gene. The CDR3 is 14 residues long. Germline assignment: CDR1 ENHRY and CDR2 SYGVKD. The V end was cut by 0 bases, the J end by 2 bases, with 7 bases between. The CDR3 DNA sequence: TGTGCCATCAGTGAGTCGCCGATGAACTATGGCTACACCTTC. Translation: CAISESPMNYGYTF.

The chain carries TRBV9 and TRBJ2-2; D ambiguous. V was pared by 0 bases and J by 0 bases, with 6 bases between. Germline CDR1 is SGDLS and CDR2 is YYNGEE. The CDR3 extends over 15 amino acids. The CDR3 sequence is CASSVEIANTGELFF. CDR3 nucleotide sequence: TGTGCCAGCAGCGTAGAGATAGCGAACACCGGGGAGCTGTTTTTT. The entire variable domain, with the rest obtained from reference TRBV9 and TRBJ2-2, is as follows: DSGVTQTPKHLITATGQRVTLRCSPRSGDLSVYWYQQSLDQGLQFLIQYYNGEERAKGNILERFSAQQFPDLHSELNLSSLELGDSALYFCASSVEIANTGELFFGEGSRLTVL.

V gene TRBV7-2 combines with J gene TRBJ2-2; D uncertain. Trimming left V 3 bases short and J 2 bases short, with 1 base between. This CDR3 comprises 12 residues. Germline V gene data show CDR1 as SGHTA and CDR2 as FQGNSA. The CDR3: CASSFNTGELFF. The CDR3 nucleotides are TGTGCCAGCAGCTTCAACACCGGGGAGCTGTTTTTT. The full variable domain, in which reference TRBV7-2 and TRBJ2-2 provide the parts outside the CDR3, is GAGVSQSPSNKVTEKGKDVELRCDPISGHTALYWYRQSLGQGLEFLIYFQGNSAPDKSGLPSDRFSAERTGGSVSTLTIQRTQQEDSAVYLCASSFNTGELFFGEGSRLTVL.

V and J are TRBV15 and TRBJ2-7; no definite D call. This CDR3 contains 17 residues. Germline CDR1 LNHNV, CDR2 YYDKDF (reference sequence). The ends were cut back, 1 base at V and 6 bases at J, with 22 bases in the middle. CDR3 bases: TGTGCCACCAGCAGAGGATTGGGGTCTAGTAGGGCTGGCGAGCAGTACTTC. Its translation is CATSRGLGSSRAGEQYF.

J is TRBJ2-7 and V is TRBV4-2; D gene uncertain. The CDR3 has 13 residues. Trimming left V 1 base short and J 0 bases short, with 4 bases between. Germline-derived CDR1 and CDR2 are LGHNA and YNFKEQ. Here the CDR3 reads CASSQATSYEQYF. CDR3 nucleotides: TGTGCCAGCAGCCAAGCCACCTCCTACGAGCAGTACTTC.

The chain recombines TRBV2 with TRBJ2-7; D is tentatively TRBD1 or TRBD2 (6 bases each). The germline V gene encodes CDR1 SNHLY and CDR2 FYNNEI. The CDR3 length is 12 residues. V was clipped by 7 bases and J by 4 bases, with 11 bases between them. CDR3 bases: TGTGCCAGCAATGGGGGGCGATACGAGCAGTACTTC. This sequence encodes CASNGGRYEQYF.

This chain connects TRBV6-1 to TRBJ2-7; perhaps TRBD2 as D (5 bases). Trimming cost V 10 bases and J 0 bases, with 13 bases left between them. There are 13 residues in the CDR3. In germline, CDR1 is MNHNS, CDR2 SASEGT. The CDR3 region is CAILGGLSYEQYF. For the CDR3, the DNA is TGTGCCATTTTAGGCGGACTCTCCTACGAGCAGTACTTC.

This sequence joins TRBV19 and TRBJ2-2, with a possible D match to TRBD2 (6 bases). Germline V lookup: CDR1 LNHDA, CDR2 SQIVND (reference sequence). The CDR3 contains 12 residues. The CDR3 DNA reads TGTGCGGGGGGAAGGAACACCGGGGAGCTGTTTTTT. Translating gives CAGGRNTGELFF.

The DNA for the CDR3 is TGTGCCAGCAGCTTAGGGATGAACACTGAAGCTTTCTTT. Protein: CASSLGMNTEAFF. The chain joins TRBV7-9 to TRBJ1-1; D remains unclear. The CDR3 runs to 13 residues. The germline V and J ends were trimmed by 1 base and 0 bases, with 3 bases remaining between them. The germline CDR1 and CDR2 sequences are SEHNR and FQNEAQ (reference sequence).

The chain carries TRBV29-1 and TRBJ2-1, with 8 bases that match TRBD2. J was trimmed by 6 bases and V by 7 bases; bases with no gene match: 14. The germline gives CDR1 SQVTM, CDR2 ANQGSEA. The CDR3 runs to 15 residues. DNA of the CDR3: TGCAGCGCCACTACACCGGGGGGGCCTAGCAATGAGCAGTTCTTC. Translated: CSATTPGGPSNEQFF.

The chain has TRBV5-5 and TRBJ1-4; D gene unclear. Germline V gene lookup returns CDR1 SGHKS and CDR2 YYEKEE (reference sequence). The CDR3 consists of 14 residues. The germline V and J ends were trimmed by 4 bases and 5 bases, with 12 bases remaining between them. The DNA for the CDR3 is TGTGCCAGCAGCCGGGTAGCGACAAATGAAAAACTGTTTTTT. Translated: CASSRVATNEKLFF.

The V and J genes are TRBV4-1 and TRBJ2-1, with a weak D call TRBD2 (6 bases). Germline assignment: CDR1 MGHRA and CDR2 YSYEKL. The V end was cut by 0 bases, the J end by 9 bases, with 12 bases between. The CDR3 loop spans 14 amino acids. This CDR3 reads CASSQEYLGGEQFF. The DNA of the CDR3 is TGCGCCAGCAGCCAAGAATATCTCGGGGGTGAGCAGTTCTTC.

J is TRBJ1-1 and V is TRBV10-3, with a possible D match to TRBD1 (6 bases). This CDR3 contains 14 residues. Germline-derived CDR1 and CDR2 are ENHRY and SYGVKD. V gave up 0 bases and J gave up 6 bases, with 11 bases separating them. CDR3 nucleotides: TGTGCCATCAGTGAGTCGACTCGGGGGCCTGAAGCTTTCTTT. It is translated as CAISESTRGPEAFF.

V and J are TRBV11-2 and TRBJ2-1; D uncertain. The germline V gene has CDR1 SGHAT and CDR2 FQNNGV. This CDR3 spans 14 amino acids. The germline V and J ends were trimmed by 5 bases and 0 bases, with 8 bases remaining between them. The DNA of the CDR3 is TGTGCCAGCAGCCCCCGGCGCTCCTACAATGAGCAGTTCTTC. Translation: CASSPRRSYNEQFF.

V gene TRBV19 combines with J gene TRBJ1-5, with a tentative D call TRBD1 (5 bases). Trimming left V 9 bases short and J 1 base short, with 13 bases between. CDR1 and CDR2 from the germline V gene are LNHDA and SQIVND (reference sequence). CDR3 length equals 14 residues. The CDR3 sequence is CASTNRDSNQPQHF. DNA of the CDR3: TGTGCCAGCACTAACCGGGACAGCAATCAGCCCCAGCATTTT.

V and J are TRBV10-3 and TRBJ2-7; TRBD2 aligns across 7 bases. Per germline, CDR1 ENHRY and CDR2 SYGVKD. The CDR3 totals 12 residues. The junction had 6 bases not matched to a gene; V was cut back by 10 bases and J by 3 bases. CDR3 bases: TGTGCCACCTCGGCGGGAGACTACGAGCAGTACTTC. It is translated as CATSAGDYEQYF.

This clone has just one count. The V call is TRBV10-1, the J call TRBJ2-6; the match to TRBD2 covers 9 bases. CDR3 length: 20 residues. V lost 6 bases, J lost 0 bases, and 15 bases stayed unmatched. Germline values: CDR1 WNHNN, CDR2 SYGVQD (reference sequence). The CDR3 DNA reads as TGCGCCAGCAGGAGGGCGGGAGGGGCGTTCCTCGACTCTGGGGCCAACGTCCTGACTTTC. This translates into CASRRAGGAFLDSGANVLTF.